The rows below give T cell receptor beta chains drawn from one sample of a study of molecular identifiers for immune sequencing clone quantification. From the PCR reads, TCRdb called clonotypes with MiXCR, one entry per CDR3 protein. This sample has nearly 55,000 distinct CDR3 sequences, with about a third found just once. Specimen: naive CD8+ T cells from blood, with Jurkat cell RNA spiked in. These receptors were collected from a human donor in good health. Some libraries in this study had Jurkat cell RNA spiked in. Each CDR3 is given with its conserved first and last residue. A D gene is named only where the DNA matches it firmly. A clone size is listed for some rows: how often the clone was seen (once, few, many), or a class if it is expanded.

>TRBJ2-7|TRBV6-6|.|few
TGTGCCAGCAGTTACCTTAGGGTATTCGACGAGCAGTACTTC
CASSYLRVFDEQYF
>TRBJ1-1|TRBV29-1|TRBD1|.
TGCAGCGTTGTGGGACAGGGTAGGTGGGGCCCCGAAGCTTTCTTT
CSVVGQGRWGPEAFF
>TRBJ2-5|TRBV12-3/TRBV12-4|TRBD1|few
TGTGCCAGCATTTTAGCCGACAGGGGCCAAGAGACCCAGTACTTC
CASILADRGQETQYF
>TRBJ2-7|TRBV7-2|.|few
TGTGCCAGCAGCCGGGACTACGAGCAGTACTTC
CASSRDYEQYF
>TRBJ1-5|TRBV6-2/TRBV6-3|TRBD1|.
TGTGCCAGCAGATACTCCAGCTACAGGGGGGCGGATCAGCCCCAGCATTTT
CASRYSSYRGADQPQHF
>TRBJ2-3|TRBV19|.|few
TGTGCCAGTAGTAGCGGAGGGCGGGATACGCAGTATTTT
CASSSGGRDTQYF
>TRBJ2-7|TRBV9|TRBD1|few
TGTGCCAGCAGCCCCGGGGGACAGGGGATCGAGCAGTACTTC
CASSPGGQGIEQYF
>TRBJ1-5|TRBV4-1|.|few
TGCGCCAGCAGCCTAGATGACTCGCAGCCCCAGCATTTT
CASSLDDSQPQHF
>TRBJ1-5|TRBV7-8|.|many
TGTGCCAGCAGCCCAGGCGGTAGGGCCCGAAATCAGCCCCAGCATTTT
CASSPGGRARNQPQHF
>TRBJ2-1|TRBV10-3|.|.
TGTGCCATCAGTGATTTACTGTTCTCCGATGAGCAGTTCTTC
CAISDLLFSDEQFF
>TRBJ2-7|TRBV7-2|.|few
TGTGCCAGCAGTCTCGGACCGGACCGGGGACGACCGCCCTACGAGCAGTACTTC
CASSLGPDRGRPPYEQYF
>TRBJ2-3|TRBV13|TRBD2|.
TGTGCCAGCAGCTTAGCGCGGGAGGGGGTCACAGATACGCAGTATTTT
CASSLAREGVTDTQYF
>TRBJ1-4|TRBV7-8|.|medium-sized
TGTGCCAGCAGCCCAGGACCCTCAACTAATGAAAAACTGTTTTTT
CASSPGPSTNEKLFF
>TRBJ2-1|TRBV20-1|TRBD1|many
TGCAGTGCTAGAGCCCTTGGGACAGTAAAGGGTAATGAGCAGTTCTTC
CSARALGTVKGNEQFF
>TRBJ1-5|TRBV21-1|.|once
TGTGCCAGCAGCCCCTCAGGGACGTATCAGCCCCAGCATTTT
CASSPSGTYQPQHF
>TRBJ2-7|TRBV2|TRBD2|many
TGTGCCAGCAAGGAACTAGCGGCTAGCTCCTACGAGCAGTACTTC
CASKELAASSYEQYF
>TRBJ1-5|TRBV21-1|.|once
TGTGCCAGCACCCCCACAGTTAGCAATCAGCCCGAGCATTTT
CASTPTVSNQPEHF
>TRBJ2-3|TRBV5-8|.|medium-sized
TGTGCCAGCAGCCTCCGGACAGATACGCAGTATTTT
CASSLRTDTQYF
>TRBJ2-7|TRBV9|.|many
TGTGCCAGCAGCTACAGGACACCGGGCTACGAGCAGTACTTC
CASSYRTPGYEQYF
>TRBJ2-1|TRBV28|.|many
TGTGCCAGCAGTTTCAGGGGGGACAATGAGCAGTTCTTC
CASSFRGDNEQFF
>TRBJ1-5|TRBV19|.|.
TGTGCCCGTCAAACGGGCTCAGGGACCTCTAATCAGCCCCAGCATTTT
CARQTGSGTSNQPQHF
>TRBJ1-2|TRBV4-1|.|many
TGCGCCAGCAGCCAAGAACGAGGGCATGGCTACACCTTC
CASSQERGHGYTF
>TRBJ2-7|TRBV20-1|TRBD2|few
TGCAGTGCTAGGCCTCTAGCGGCCTACGAGCAGTACTTC
CSARPLAAYEQYF
>TRBJ2-3|TRBV19|.|many
TGTGCCAGTAGTATAGACGGTGATACGCAGTATTTT
CASSIDGDTQYF
>TRBJ2-1|TRBV13|.|.
TGTGCCAGCAGCCCTCCTACGGACATGGGGATTCGGGAGCAGTTCTTC
CASSPPTDMGIREQFF
>TRBJ2-2|TRBV2|.|many
TGTGCCAGCTGGGGACAAAACACCGGGGAGCTGTTTTTT
CASWGQNTGELFF
>TRBJ1-2|TRBV2|.|few
TGTGCCAGACAGAGAGCTAACTATGGCTACACCTTC
CARQRANYGYTF
>TRBJ2-7|TRBV19|.|few
TGTGCCAGTAGTATGGACCATACCTACGAGCAGTACTTC
CASSMDHTYEQYF
>TRBJ2-7|TRBV7-8|TRBD2|.
TGTGCCAGCAGCGTAAGGGCTAGCGGCTACGAGCAGTACTTC
CASSVRASGYEQYF
>TRBJ2-2|TRBV6-2/TRBV6-3|TRBD2|few
TGTGCCAGCAGTTACGGGTCGGGACTATACACCGGGGAGCTGTTTTTT
CASSYGSGLYTGELFF
>TRBJ2-5|TRBV20-1|TRBD2|few
TGCAGTGCCTCGACTAGCGGAAACGGGGTAGAGACCCAGTACTTC
CSASTSGNGVETQYF
>TRBJ2-5|TRBV19|.|many
TGTGCCAGTAATTCAGGGGCCGAGACCCAGTACTTC
CASNSGAETQYF
>TRBJ1-1|TRBV28|TRBD1|many
TGTGCCAGCGGCGACAGGGCGAGCACTGAAGCTTTCTTT
CASGDRASTEAFF
>TRBJ2-5|TRBV25-1|.|few
TGTGCCAGCAGTGAATTAGAGACCCAGTACTTC
CASSELETQYF
>TRBJ2-3|TRBV7-8|.|many
TGTGCCAGCAGCTTAGTTGAGGGCTGGGGCACAGATACGCAGTATTTT
CASSLVEGWGTDTQYF
>TRBJ2-2|TRBV28|TRBD1|many
TGTGCCAGCCTAAGAGGGAATGGATTAACCGGGACAGGGTCTTGGACCGGGGAGCTGTTTTTT
CASLRGNGLTGTGSWTGELFF
>TRBJ2-1|TRBV4-3|.|few
TGCGCCAGCAGCCAAGAAGGGGGATACAATGAGCAGTTCTTC
CASSQEGGYNEQFF
>TRBJ2-3|TRBV24-1|.|few
TGTGCCACCAGCCGGAGAGGCCCCACAGATACGCAGTATTTT
CATSRRGPTDTQYF
>TRBJ2-4|TRBV13|.|many
TGTGCCAGCAGCTTAGTCCGGGACATAAAATACTTC
CASSLVRDIKYF
>TRBJ1-1|TRBV4-3|.|many
TGCGCCAGCAGCCAAGATAGATGGGGAGGCACTGAAGCTTTCTTT
CASSQDRWGGTEAFF
>TRBJ2-1|TRBV7-2|TRBD2|.
TGTGCCAGCAGCTTAGGACTAGCCGCCTACAATGAGCAGTCCTTC
CASSLGLAAYNEQSF
>TRBJ2-6|TRBV5-4|.|many
TGTGCCAGCAGCTTGATCTCTGGGGCCAACGTCCTGACTTTC
CASSLISGANVLTF
>TRBJ1-1|TRBV7-8|.|many
TGTGCCAGCAGCCCGGACACTACTCCGGGGGCTTTCTTT
CASSPDTTPGAFF
>TRBJ2-1|TRBV7-2|.|.
TGTGCCAGCAGCTTGGGCAGCAGGTCCTACAATGAGCAGTTCTTC
CASSLGSRSYNEQFF
>TRBJ2-2|TRBV10-3|.|.
TGTGCCATCCGGGTTAACACCGGGGAGCTGATATTT
CAIRVNTGELIF
>TRBJ2-7|TRBV6-2/TRBV6-3|.|many
TGTGCCAGCGGCTACGAGCAGTACTTC
CASGYEQYF
>TRBJ2-1|TRBV9|TRBD2|many
TGTGCCAGCAGCGTAGTGGGACTACCGAACAATGAGCAGTTCTTC
CASSVVGLPNNEQFF
>TRBJ2-5|TRBV28|.|.
TGTGCCAGCACGGGGGCCCAAGAGACCCAGTACTTC
CASTGAQETQYF
>TRBJ2-7|TRBV24-1|TRBD1|.
TGTGCCACCAGTGATTTCACAGGGGACGAGCAGTACTTC
CATSDFTGDEQYF
>TRBJ2-7|TRBV27|.|few
TGTGCCAGCAGTTTCGGGGGACTTGGGTACGTGCAGTACTTC
CASSFGGLGYVQYF